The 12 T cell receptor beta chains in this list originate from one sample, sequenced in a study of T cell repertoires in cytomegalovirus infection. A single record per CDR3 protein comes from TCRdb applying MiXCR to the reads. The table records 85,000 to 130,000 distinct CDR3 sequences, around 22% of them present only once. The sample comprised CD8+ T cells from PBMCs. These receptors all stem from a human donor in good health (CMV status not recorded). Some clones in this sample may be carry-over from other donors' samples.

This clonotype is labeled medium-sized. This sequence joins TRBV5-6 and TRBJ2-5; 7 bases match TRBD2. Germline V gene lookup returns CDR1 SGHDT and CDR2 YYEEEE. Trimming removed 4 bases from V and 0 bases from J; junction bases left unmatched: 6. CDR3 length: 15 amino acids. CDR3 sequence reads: CASSLRAGHQETQYF. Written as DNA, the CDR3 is TGTGCCAGCAGCCTAAGAGCGGGACACCAAGAGACCCAGTACTTC. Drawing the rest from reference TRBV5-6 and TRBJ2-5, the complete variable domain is DAGVTQSPTHLIKTRGQQVTLRCSPKSGHDTVSWYQQALGQGPQFIFQYYEEEERQRGNFPDRFSGHQFPNYSSELNVNALLLGDSALYLCASSLRAGHQETQYFGPGTRLLVL.

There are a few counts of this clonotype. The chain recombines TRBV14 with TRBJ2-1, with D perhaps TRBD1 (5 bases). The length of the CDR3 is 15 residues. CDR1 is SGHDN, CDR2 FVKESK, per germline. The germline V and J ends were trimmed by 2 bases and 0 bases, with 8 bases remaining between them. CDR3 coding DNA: TGTGCCAGCAGCCAACACAGGAGCTCCTACAATGAGCAGTTCTTC. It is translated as CASSQHRSSYNEQFF.

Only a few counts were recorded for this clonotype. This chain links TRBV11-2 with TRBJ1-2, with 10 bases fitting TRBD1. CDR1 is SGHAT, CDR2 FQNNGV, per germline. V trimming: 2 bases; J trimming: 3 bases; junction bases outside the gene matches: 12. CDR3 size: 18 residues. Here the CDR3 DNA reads TGTGCCAGCAGCTTATATTTTTCGAGGACAGGGGGGGACTATGGCTACACCTTC. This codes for CASSLYFSRTGGDYGYTF.

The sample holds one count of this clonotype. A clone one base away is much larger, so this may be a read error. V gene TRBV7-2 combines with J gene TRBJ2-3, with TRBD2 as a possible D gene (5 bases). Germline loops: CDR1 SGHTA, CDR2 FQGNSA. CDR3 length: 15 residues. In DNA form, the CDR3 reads TGTGCCAACAGCTTAGTCCCGAGGGACACAGATACGCAGTATTTT. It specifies CANSLVPRDTDTQYF.

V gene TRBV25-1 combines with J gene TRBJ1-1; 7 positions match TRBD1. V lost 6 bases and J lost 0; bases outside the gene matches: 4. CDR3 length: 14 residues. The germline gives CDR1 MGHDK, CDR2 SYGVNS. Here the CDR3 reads CASRAGGMNTEAFF. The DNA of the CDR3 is TGTGCCAGCAGGGCAGGGGGAATGAACACTGAAGCTTTCTTT.

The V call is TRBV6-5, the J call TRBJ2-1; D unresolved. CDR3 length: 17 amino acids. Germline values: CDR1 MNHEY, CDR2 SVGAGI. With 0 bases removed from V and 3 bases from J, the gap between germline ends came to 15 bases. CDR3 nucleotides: TGTGCCAGCAGTTACTCGACACGAAGTGGTGGCTACAATGAGCAGTTCTTC. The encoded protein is CASSYSTRSGGYNEQFF.

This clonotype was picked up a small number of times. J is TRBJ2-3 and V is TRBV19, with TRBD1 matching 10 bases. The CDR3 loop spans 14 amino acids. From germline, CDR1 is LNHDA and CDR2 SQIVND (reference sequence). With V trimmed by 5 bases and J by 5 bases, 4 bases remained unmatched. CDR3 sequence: CASSGTGALDTQYF. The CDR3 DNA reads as TGTGCCAGTAGTGGGACAGGGGCCCTAGATACGCAGTATTTT.

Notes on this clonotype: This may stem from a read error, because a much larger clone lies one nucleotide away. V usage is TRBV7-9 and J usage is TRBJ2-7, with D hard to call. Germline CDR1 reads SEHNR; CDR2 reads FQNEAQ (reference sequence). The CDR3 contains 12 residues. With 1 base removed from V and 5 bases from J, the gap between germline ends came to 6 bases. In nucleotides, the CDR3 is TGTGCCAGCAGCTTAGGGGAAAACGAGCAGTACTTC. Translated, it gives CASSLGENEQYF. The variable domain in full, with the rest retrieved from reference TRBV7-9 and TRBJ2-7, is DTGVSQNPRHKITKRGQNVTFRCDPISEHNRLYWYRQTLGQGPEFLTYFQNEAQLEKSRLLSDRFSAERPKGSFSTLEIQRTEQGDSAMYLCASSLGENEQYFGPGTRLTVT.

The CDR3 spells CASSERTLEAFF. CDR3 coding DNA: TGTGCCAGCAGCGAGAGGACCCTGGAAGCTTTCTTT. The chain employs TRBV7-9 and TRBJ1-1; no clear D gene. Per germline, CDR1 SEHNR and CDR2 FQNEAQ (reference sequence). The CDR3 contains 12 residues. The V end lost 5 bases, the J end lost 8 bases, and 12 bases lay between the germline ends.

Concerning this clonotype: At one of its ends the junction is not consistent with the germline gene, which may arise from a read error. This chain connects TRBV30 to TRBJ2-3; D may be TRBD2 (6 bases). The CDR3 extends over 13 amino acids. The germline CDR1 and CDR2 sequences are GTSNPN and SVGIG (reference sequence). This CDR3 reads CAWGVRAKDMQYF. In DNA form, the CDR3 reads TGCGCCTGGGGGGTGCGAGCTAAAGATATGCAGTATTTT.

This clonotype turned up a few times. The CDR3 coding sequence is TGTGCCAGCAGCCAAGACGGCGGGGGGCACACTGAAAAACTGTTTTTT. It is translated as CASSQDGGGHTEKLFF. The chain is built from TRBV14 and TRBJ1-4, with a possible D match to TRBD1 (6 bases). This CDR3 is built from 16 residues. V was clipped by 0 bases and J by 7 bases, with 15 bases between them. The germline gives CDR1 SGHDN, CDR2 FVKESK.

CDR3 region: CASSVGEETQYF. CDR3 DNA sequence: TGTGCCAGCAGCGTAGGAGAAGAGACCCAGTACTTC. The J gene is TRBJ2-5, the V gene TRBV9; D gene ambiguous. Germline V CDR1 and CDR2: SGDLS, YYNGEE. The CDR3 sequence is 12 residues long. The ends were cut back, 0 bases at V and 3 bases at J, with 3 bases in the middle.